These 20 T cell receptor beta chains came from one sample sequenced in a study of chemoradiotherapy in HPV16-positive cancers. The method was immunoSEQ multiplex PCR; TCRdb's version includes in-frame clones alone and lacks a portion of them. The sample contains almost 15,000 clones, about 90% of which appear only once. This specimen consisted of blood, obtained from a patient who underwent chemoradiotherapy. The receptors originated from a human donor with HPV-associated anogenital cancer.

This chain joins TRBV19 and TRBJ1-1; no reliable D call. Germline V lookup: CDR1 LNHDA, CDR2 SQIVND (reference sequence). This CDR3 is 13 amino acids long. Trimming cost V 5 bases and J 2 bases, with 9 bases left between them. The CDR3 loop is CASSPDGNTEAFF. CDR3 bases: TGTGCCAGTAGTCCGGACGGTAACACTGAAGCTTTCTTT.

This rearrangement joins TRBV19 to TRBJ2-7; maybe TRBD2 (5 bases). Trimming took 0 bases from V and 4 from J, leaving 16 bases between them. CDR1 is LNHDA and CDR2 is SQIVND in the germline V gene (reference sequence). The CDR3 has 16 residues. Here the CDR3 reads CASSIDFRTSGYEQYF. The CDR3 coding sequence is TGTGCCAGTAGTATAGATTTCAGGACGAGCGGATACGAGCAGTACTTC.

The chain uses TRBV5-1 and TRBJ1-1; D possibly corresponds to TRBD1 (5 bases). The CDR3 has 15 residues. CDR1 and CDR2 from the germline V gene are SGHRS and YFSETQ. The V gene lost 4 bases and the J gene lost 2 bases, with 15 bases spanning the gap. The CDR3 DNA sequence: TGCGCCAGCAGCATCGGACACAGTACTAACACTGAAGCTTTCTTT. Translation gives CASSIGHSTNTEAFF.

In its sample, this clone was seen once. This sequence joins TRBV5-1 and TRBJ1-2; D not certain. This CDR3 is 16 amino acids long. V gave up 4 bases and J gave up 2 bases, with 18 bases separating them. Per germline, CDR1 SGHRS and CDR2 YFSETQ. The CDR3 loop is CASSPNAAGLNYGYTF. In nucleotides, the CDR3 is TGCGCCAGCAGCCCTAATGCGGCAGGCCTAAACTATGGCTACACCTTC.

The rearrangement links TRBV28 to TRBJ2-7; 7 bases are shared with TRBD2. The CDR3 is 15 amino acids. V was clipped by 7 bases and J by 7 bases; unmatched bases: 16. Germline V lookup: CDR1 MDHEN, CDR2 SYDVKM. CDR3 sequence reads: CASKSLAGGSREQYF. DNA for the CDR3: TGTGCCAGCAAGTCCCTAGCTGGCGGGAGTCGGGAGCAGTACTTC.

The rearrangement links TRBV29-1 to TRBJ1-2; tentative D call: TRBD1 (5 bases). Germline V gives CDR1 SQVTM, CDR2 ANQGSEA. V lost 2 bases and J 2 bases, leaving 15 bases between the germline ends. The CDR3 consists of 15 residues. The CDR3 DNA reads TGCAGCGTTGAATCCGGAGGGGCGGAGAACTATGGCTACACCTTC. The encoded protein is CSVESGGAENYGYTF.

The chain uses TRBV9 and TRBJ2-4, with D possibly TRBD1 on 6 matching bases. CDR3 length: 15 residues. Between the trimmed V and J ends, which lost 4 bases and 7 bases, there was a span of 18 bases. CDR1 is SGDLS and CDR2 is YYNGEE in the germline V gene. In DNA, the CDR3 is TGTGCCAGCAGCCCGGACAGCGGCCTATGGAACATTCAGTACTTC. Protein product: CASSPDSGLWNIQYF.

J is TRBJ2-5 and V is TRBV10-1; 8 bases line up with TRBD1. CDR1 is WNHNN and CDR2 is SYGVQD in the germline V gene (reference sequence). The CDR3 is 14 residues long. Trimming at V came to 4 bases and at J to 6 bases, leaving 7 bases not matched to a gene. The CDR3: CASSAGQGGKTQYF. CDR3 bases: TGCGCCAGCAGTGCCGGACAGGGAGGAAAGACCCAGTACTTC.

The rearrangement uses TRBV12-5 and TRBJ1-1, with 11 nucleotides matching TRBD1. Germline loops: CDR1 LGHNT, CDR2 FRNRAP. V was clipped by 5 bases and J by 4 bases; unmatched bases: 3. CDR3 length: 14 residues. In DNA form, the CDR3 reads TGTGCTAGTGGTCAGGGACAGGGGGGCACTGAAGCTTTCTTT. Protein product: CASGQGQGGTEAFF. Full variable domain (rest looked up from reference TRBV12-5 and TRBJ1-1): DARVTQTPRHKVTEMGQEVTMRCQPILGHNTVFWYRQTMMQGLELLAYFRNRAPLDDSGMPKDRFSAEMPDATLATLKIQPSEPRDSAVYFCASGQGQGGTEAFFGQGTRLTVV.

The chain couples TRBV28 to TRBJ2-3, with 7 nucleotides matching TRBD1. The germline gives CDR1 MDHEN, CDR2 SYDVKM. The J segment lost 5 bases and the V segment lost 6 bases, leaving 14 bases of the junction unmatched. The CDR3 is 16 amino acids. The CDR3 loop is CASSRGLGGRGDTQYF. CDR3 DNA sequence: TGTGCCAGCAGCCGGGGTCTAGGGGGCCGGGGAGATACGCAGTATTTT.

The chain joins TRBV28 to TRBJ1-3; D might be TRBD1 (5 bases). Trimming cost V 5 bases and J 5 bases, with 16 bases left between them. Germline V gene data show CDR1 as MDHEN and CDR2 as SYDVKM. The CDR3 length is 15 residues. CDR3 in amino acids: CASSLRQSVRNTIYF. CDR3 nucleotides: TGTGCCAGCAGTCTGAGACAGTCTGTGAGAAACACCATATATTTT. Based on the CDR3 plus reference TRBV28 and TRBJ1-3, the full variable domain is DVKVTQSSRYLVKRTGEKVFLECVQDMDHENMFWYRQDPGLGLRLIYFSYDVKMKEKGDIPEGYSVSREKKERFSLILESASTNQTSMYLCASSLRQSVRNTIYFGEGSWLTVV.

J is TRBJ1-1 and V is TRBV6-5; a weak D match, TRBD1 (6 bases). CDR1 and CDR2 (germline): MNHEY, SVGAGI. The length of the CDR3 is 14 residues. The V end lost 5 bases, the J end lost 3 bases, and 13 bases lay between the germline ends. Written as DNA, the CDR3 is TGTGCCAGCAGTCCCGGACAGCCACACACTGAAGCTTTCTTT. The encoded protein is CASSPGQPHTEAFF.

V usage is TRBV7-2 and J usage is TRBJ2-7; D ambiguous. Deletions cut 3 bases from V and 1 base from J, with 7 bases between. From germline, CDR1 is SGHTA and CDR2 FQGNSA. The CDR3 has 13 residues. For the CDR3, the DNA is TGTGCCAGCAGCTTTGGCAGTTCCTACGAGCAGTACTTC. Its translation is CASSFGSSYEQYF. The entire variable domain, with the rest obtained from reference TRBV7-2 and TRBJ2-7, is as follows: GAGVSQSPSNKVTEKGKDVELRCDPISGHTALYWYRQSLGQGLEFLIYFQGNSAPDKSGLPSDRFSAERTGGSVSTLTIQRTQQEDSAVYLCASSFGSSYEQYFGPGTRLTVT.

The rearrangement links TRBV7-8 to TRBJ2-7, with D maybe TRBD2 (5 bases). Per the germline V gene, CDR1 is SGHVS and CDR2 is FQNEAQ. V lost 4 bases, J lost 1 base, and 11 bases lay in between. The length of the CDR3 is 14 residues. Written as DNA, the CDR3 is TGTGCCAGCAGCTCGAGGGTATGGTCCTACGAGCAGTACTTC. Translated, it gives CASSSRVWSYEQYF.

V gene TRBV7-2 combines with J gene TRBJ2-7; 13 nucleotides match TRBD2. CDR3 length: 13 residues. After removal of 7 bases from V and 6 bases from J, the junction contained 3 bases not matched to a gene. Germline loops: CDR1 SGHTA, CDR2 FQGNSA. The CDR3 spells CASTTSGRAEQYF. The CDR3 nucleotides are TGTGCCAGCACTACTAGCGGGAGGGCCGAGCAGTACTTC.

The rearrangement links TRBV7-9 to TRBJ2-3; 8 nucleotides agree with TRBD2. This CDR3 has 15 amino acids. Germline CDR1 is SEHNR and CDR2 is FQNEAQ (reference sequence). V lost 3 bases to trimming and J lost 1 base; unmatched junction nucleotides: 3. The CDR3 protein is CASSLIAGRTDTQYF. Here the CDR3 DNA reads TGTGCCAGCAGCTTGATAGCGGGGCGCACAGATACGCAGTATTTT.

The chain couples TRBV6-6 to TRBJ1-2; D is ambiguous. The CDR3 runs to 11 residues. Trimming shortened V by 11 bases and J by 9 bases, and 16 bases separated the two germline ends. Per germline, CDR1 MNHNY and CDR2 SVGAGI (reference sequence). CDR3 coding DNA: TGTGCCTCCCAAGGGCTCGAGCGCTACACCTTC. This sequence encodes CASQGLERYTF.

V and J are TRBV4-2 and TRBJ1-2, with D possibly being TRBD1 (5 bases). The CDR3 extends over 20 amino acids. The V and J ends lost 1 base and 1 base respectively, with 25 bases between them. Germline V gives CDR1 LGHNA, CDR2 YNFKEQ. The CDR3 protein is CASSQGFSAEGSARNYGYTF. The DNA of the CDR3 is TGTGCCAGCAGCCAAGGATTCTCGGCGGAGGGGTCCGCCCGTAACTATGGCTACACCTTC.

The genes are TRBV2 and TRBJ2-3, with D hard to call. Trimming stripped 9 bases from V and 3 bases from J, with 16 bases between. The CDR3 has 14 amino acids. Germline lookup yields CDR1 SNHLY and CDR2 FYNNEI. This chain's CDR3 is CARGGPAGTDTQYF. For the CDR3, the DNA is TGTGCCAGAGGTGGGCCCGCCGGAACAGATACGCAGTATTTT. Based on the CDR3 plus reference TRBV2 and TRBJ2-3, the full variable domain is EPEVTQTPSHQVTQMGQEVILRCVPISNHLYFYWYRQILGQKVEFLVSFYNNEISEKSEIFDDQFSVERPDGSNFTLKIRSTKLEDSAMYFCARGGPAGTDTQYFGPGTRLTVL.

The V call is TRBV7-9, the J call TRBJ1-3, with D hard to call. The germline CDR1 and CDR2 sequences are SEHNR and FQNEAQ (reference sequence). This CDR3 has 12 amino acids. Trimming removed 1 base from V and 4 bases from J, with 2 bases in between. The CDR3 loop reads CASSLGGNTIYF. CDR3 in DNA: TGTGCCAGCAGCTTAGGGGGAAACACCATATATTTT.